This T cell receptor beta chain comes out of a study of T cell responses to AZD1222 COVID-19 vaccine. Deletions cut 5 bases from V and 4 bases from J, with 10 bases between. This CDR3 contains 14 residues. CDR1 is SGHRS, CDR2 YFSETQ, per germline. Clones were read by immunoSEQ multiplex PCR, and TCRdb kept only the in-frame ones, dropping some. The table has roughly 120,000 clones, 75% to 90% seen once. The sample was peripheral blood, taken on day 0 of AZD1222 vaccination. The chain carries TRBV5-1 and TRBJ1-6; D remains ambiguous. The sequence came from an adult in good health. The CDR3 bases are TGCGCCAGCAGATCCACAGAATATAATTCACCCCTCCACTTT. This translates into CASRSTEYNSPLHF.